This TCR beta chain was obtained from a study of T cells in Graves' hyperthyroidism and ophthalmopathy. For the study at large: Before treatment of any kind, peripheral blood was taken at initial diagnosis.

Points from the study as a whole: Peripheral blood also featured most of the thyroid clonotypes expanded above 0.001.

The CDR3 has 15 amino acids. V lost 4 bases and J lost 4; bases outside the gene matches: 8. Germline loops: CDR1 KGHSH, CDR2 LQKENI. The CDR3 regions of TCR beta were amplified from RNA transcripts. With the HTBI primer set, the TCR CDR3 went through a first round of RT-PCR. TCRdb fed the multiplex PCR reads into MiXCR, producing one record per CDR3 protein. This sample carries 620,000 or so distinct CDR3 sequences, about 14% of them seen once, and the ten largest clones take 9.5% to 15%. Ten or more counts support this clonotype. Its antigen is not known. Used for diagnoses were clinical symptoms, serum thyroxine and TRAb, thyroid ultrasound and orbital computed tomography.

The TCR sequence derives from a woman aged 50 to 65 with Graves' ophthalmopathy. The sequencing sample was made of blood. This chain uses TRBV18 with TRBJ1-1; 8 positions match TRBD1. This CDR3 is CASSLGQGLGTEAFF. DNA for the CDR3: TGTGCCAGCTCACTTGGACAGGGTTTGGGCACTGAAGCTTTCTTT.